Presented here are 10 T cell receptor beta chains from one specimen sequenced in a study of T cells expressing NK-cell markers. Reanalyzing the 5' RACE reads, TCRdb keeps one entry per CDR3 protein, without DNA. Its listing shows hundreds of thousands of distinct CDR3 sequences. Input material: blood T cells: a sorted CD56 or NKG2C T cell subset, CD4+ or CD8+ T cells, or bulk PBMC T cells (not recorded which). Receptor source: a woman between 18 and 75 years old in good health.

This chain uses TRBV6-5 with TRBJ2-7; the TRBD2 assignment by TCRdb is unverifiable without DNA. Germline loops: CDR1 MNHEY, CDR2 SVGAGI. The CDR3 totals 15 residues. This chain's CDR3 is CASSSLAGYSYEQYF.

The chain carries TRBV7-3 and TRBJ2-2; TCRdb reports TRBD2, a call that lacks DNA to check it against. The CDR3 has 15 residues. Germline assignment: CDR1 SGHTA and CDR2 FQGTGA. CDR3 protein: CASSRGGGDTGELFF.

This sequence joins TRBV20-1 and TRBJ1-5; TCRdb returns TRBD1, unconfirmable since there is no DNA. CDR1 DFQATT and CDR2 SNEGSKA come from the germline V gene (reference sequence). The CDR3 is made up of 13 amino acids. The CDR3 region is CSARKDTNQPQHF.

The CDR3 reads CSAKQGVNYGYTF. The chain has TRBV20-1 and TRBJ1-2; TCRdb's D call, TRBD1, is unchecked because there is no DNA. Germline V lookup: CDR1 DFQATT, CDR2 SNEGSKA (reference sequence). The CDR3 runs to 13 residues.

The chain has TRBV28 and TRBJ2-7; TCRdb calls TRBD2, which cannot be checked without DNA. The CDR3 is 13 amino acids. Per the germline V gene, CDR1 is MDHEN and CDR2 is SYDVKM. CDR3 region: CATRAGSSYEQYF.

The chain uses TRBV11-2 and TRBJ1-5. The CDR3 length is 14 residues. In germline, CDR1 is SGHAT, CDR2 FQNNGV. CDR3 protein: CASGLGGPNQPQHF.

The CDR3 reads CASSLGRLAQETQYF. This sequence joins TRBV12-3 or TRBV12-4 and TRBJ2-5; lacking DNA, the TRBD2 call made by TCRdb goes unchecked. The CDR3 loop spans 15 amino acids.

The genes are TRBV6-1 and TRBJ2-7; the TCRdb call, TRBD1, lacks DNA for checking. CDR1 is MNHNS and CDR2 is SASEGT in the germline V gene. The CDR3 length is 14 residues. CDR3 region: CASSLQGTYYEQYF.

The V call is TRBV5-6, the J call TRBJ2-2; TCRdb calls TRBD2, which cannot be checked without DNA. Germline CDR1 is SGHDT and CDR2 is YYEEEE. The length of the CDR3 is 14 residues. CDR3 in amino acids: CASRLAFNTGELFF.

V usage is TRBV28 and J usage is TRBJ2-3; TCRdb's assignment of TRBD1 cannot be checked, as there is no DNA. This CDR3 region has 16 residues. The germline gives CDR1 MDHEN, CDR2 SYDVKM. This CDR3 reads CASSLAGAGVTDTQYF.